Following are 20 T cell receptor beta chains from one sample sequenced in a study of shared clonotypes between healthy human individuals. Assay: immunoSEQ multiplex PCR; the TCRdb copy retains only in-frame clones and omits some. This sample has more than 2,000,000 clones, with 90% to 95% found just once. Source material: naive CD4+ T cells sorted from blood. Noted subset: CD45RA+ positively selected. Receptor source: a man younger than 30 in good health.

In its sample, this clone was seen once. This rearrangement joins TRBV11-2 to TRBJ1-2; D is unresolved. This CDR3 is built from 15 residues. The V end was cut by 2 bases, the J end by 7 bases, with 17 bases between. Looked up from germline, CDR1 is SGHAT and CDR2 is FQNNGV. CDR3 loop: CASSLPGSRFGGYTF. The CDR3 DNA is TGTGCCAGCAGCTTACCCGGGAGCCGATTTGGTGGCTACACCTTC.

The CDR3 region has the DNA TGTGCCATCAGCCCGGGACTAGCGGACTCTGGGGCCAACGTCCTGACTTTC. It encodes CAISPGLADSGANVLTF. V and J are TRBV10-3 and TRBJ2-6; 11 bases line up with TRBD2. V lost 6 bases, J lost 0 bases, and 4 bases stayed unmatched. Per germline, CDR1 ENHRY and CDR2 SYGVKD. The CDR3 totals 17 residues.

CDR3 in DNA: TGTGCCATCAGGCCTCTGGGGGGGAGCCCCTACGAGCAGTACTTC. The encoded protein is CAIRPLGGSPYEQYF. V and J are TRBV10-3 and TRBJ2-7; 7 bases line up with TRBD2. CDR3 length equals 15 residues. Germline loops: CDR1 ENHRY, CDR2 SYGVKD. The trim removed 6 bases at V and 2 bases at J, leaving 10 bases unmatched.

The sample holds one count of this clone. The chain has TRBV28 and TRBJ2-3, with 7 bases identical to TRBD2. This CDR3 region has 15 residues. The J segment lost 6 bases and the V segment lost 5 bases, leaving 11 bases of the junction unmatched. CDR1 and CDR2 from the germline V gene are MDHEN and SYDVKM. DNA for the CDR3: TGTGCCAGCAGTCCAGTTACTAGCGTGGGGGATACGCAGTATTTT. Translating gives CASSPVTSVGDTQYF.

Turning to this clone: Other DNA sequences in this specimen translate into the identical CDR3. The chain links TRBV5-1 to TRBJ2-7, with a tentative D call TRBD1 (5 bases). The CDR3 has 11 residues. V lost 3 bases to trimming and J lost 5 bases, with 6 bases between them. The germline V gene has CDR1 SGHRS and CDR2 YFSETQ. This CDR3 is CASSSRDEQYF. The CDR3 DNA is TGCGCCAGCAGCTCCAGGGACGAGCAGTACTTC.

The chain carries TRBV7-6 and TRBJ2-7; TRBD1 might be the D (6 bases). The CDR3 runs 14 residues. Trimming cost V 2 bases and J 7 bases, with 15 bases left between them. CDR1 is SGHVS and CDR2 is FNYEAQ in the germline V gene. Written as DNA, the CDR3 is TGTGCCAGCAGCTTACGGGGCAGGGGCTGGGAGCAGTACTTC. Its protein product is CASSLRGRGWEQYF.

The chain combines TRBV5-6 with TRBJ2-4; D unclear. The germline CDR1 and CDR2 sequences are SGHDT and YYEEEE. The CDR3 runs to 16 residues. Trimming pared 0 bases from V and 0 bases from J, leaving 10 bases between. CDR3 nucleotide sequence: TGTGCCAGCAGCTTGGTGTACCTGATAGCCAAAAACATTCAGTACTTC. Translating gives CASSLVYLIAKNIQYF.

This clone was seen a handful of times. The chain is built from TRBV15 and TRBJ1-5; possible D gene TRBD1, 6 bases. The length of the CDR3 is 18 residues. The V gene's germline CDR1 is LNHNV and CDR2 YYDKDF (reference sequence). V lost 0 bases to trimming and J lost 1 base, with 16 bases between them. CDR3 in DNA: TGTGCCACCAGCAGAGATTCAAAACCGGGGGCAAGCAATCAGCCCCAGCATTTT. Translating gives CATSRDSKPGASNQPQHF.

The chain employs TRBV6-1 and TRBJ2-7; D is unclear. This CDR3 comprises 14 residues. The V and J ends lost 9 bases and 5 bases respectively, with 20 bases between them. The V gene's germline CDR1 is MNHNS and CDR2 SASEGT. Written as DNA, the CDR3 is TGTGCCAGTCGTTTCGGACCTCAGTCCCACGAGCAGTACTTC. This codes for CASRFGPQSHEQYF.

The table lists this clone with a few counts. The rearrangement links TRBV9 to TRBJ1-5; TRBD1 might be the D (5 bases). V lost 0 bases, J lost 4 bases, and 14 bases lay in between. This CDR3 region has 16 residues. The germline CDR1 and CDR2 sequences are SGDLS and YYNGEE. This CDR3 reads CASSVDGAHDNQPQHF. CDR3 in DNA: TGTGCCAGCAGCGTAGATGGGGCCCACGATAATCAGCCCCAGCATTTT.

J is TRBJ2-7 and V is TRBV6-5, with D tentatively TRBD1 (6 bases). Deletions cut 6 bases from V and 0 bases from J, with 9 bases between. The CDR3 is made up of 13 amino acids. Germline CDR1 and CDR2: MNHEY and SVGAGI. DNA for the CDR3: TGTGCCAGCAGGCGGACAGACTCCTACGAGCAGTACTTC. It codes for CASRRTDSYEQYF.

This clone has just a few counts. V is TRBV18 and J is TRBJ1-3; perhaps TRBD1 as D (5 bases). Deletions cut 2 bases from V and 0 bases from J, with 8 bases between. CDR1 KGHSH and CDR2 LQKENI come from the germline V gene. This CDR3 has 15 amino acids. The CDR3 reads CASSPSGLSGNTIYF. The CDR3 DNA follows: TGTGCCAGCTCACCATCAGGGCTCTCTGGAAACACCATATATTTT. Combining the CDR3 with reference TRBV18 and TRBJ1-3 gives the whole variable domain NAGVMQNPRHLVRRRGQEARLRCSPMKGHSHVYWYRQLPEEGLKFMVYLQKENIIDESGMPKERFSAEFPKEGPSILRIQQVVRGDSAAYFCASSPSGLSGNTIYFGEGSWLTVV.

This chain's CDR3 is CASSGPGLDGGGMHTQYF. CDR3 DNA: TGTGCCAGCAGTGGACCGGGACTAGATGGAGGGGGCATGCATACGCAGTATTTT. The chain recombines TRBV2 with TRBJ2-3, with a tentative D call TRBD2 (8 bases). The CDR3 sequence is 18 residues long. The V and J ends lost 4 bases and 7 bases respectively, with 27 bases between them. Germline V lookup: CDR1 SNHLY, CDR2 FYNNEI.

V and J are TRBV18 and TRBJ2-7, with D maybe TRBD1 (6 bases). Deletions cut 6 bases from V and 6 bases from J, with 21 bases between. Germline V gives CDR1 KGHSH, CDR2 LQKENI. This CDR3 has 15 amino acids. CDR3 nucleotide sequence: TGTGCCAGCTCGCCGAAACAGGGAGAAGGGAGCGAGCAGTACTTC. Protein product: CASSPKQGEGSEQYF.

This rearrangement joins TRBV18 to TRBJ2-7; 9 bases fit TRBD1. This CDR3 region has 15 residues. The germline V gene encodes CDR1 KGHSH and CDR2 LQKENI. The ends lost 3 bases at V and 3 bases at J; junction bases unmatched: 6. The chain's CDR3 is CASSPGQGLGYEQYF. The CDR3 bases are TGTGCCAGCTCACCCGGACAGGGGTTGGGCTACGAGCAGTACTTC.

This chain uses TRBV19 with TRBJ2-6, with D perhaps TRBD1 (5 bases). Germline assignment: CDR1 LNHDA and CDR2 SQIVND (reference sequence). CDR3 length: 15 residues. V was trimmed by 6 bases and J by 0 bases, leaving 9 bases between them. CDR3 in amino acids: CASRGQSSGANVLTF. The CDR3 bases are TGTGCCAGTAGAGGACAAAGCTCTGGGGCCAACGTCCTGACTTTC.

The rearrangement joins TRBV5-1 to TRBJ2-7; 12 nucleotides agree with TRBD1. The CDR3 extends over 16 amino acids. Germline CDR1 SGHRS, CDR2 YFSETQ. After removal of 0 bases from V and 7 bases from J, the junction contained 8 bases not matched to a gene. The CDR3 reads CASSLALGQGAEEQYF. CDR3 nucleotide sequence: TGCGCCAGCAGCTTGGCCTTGGGACAGGGGGCAGAAGAGCAGTACTTC.

J is TRBJ1-5 and V is TRBV12-2; the table's D call, TRBD1, was not checked against the DNA. TRBV12-2 is a recognized pseudogene. CDR3 size: 19 residues. The CDR3 sequence is CASRLGVPTGKARNQPQHF. The CDR3 bases are TGTGCAAGTCGCTTAGGGGTCCCCACAGGGAAGGCTCGCAATCAGCCCCAGCATTTT.

This clone showed up just a few times. The genes are TRBV11-3 and TRBJ2-7; D gene unclear. The V gene lost 2 bases and the J gene lost 6 bases, with 11 bases spanning the gap. CDR3 length: 13 amino acids. CDR1 and CDR2 (germline): SGHNT, YENEEA. The chain's CDR3 is CASSLLTSSEQYF. In DNA, the CDR3 is TGTGCCAGCAGCTTACTGACGAGCAGCGAGCAGTACTTC.

Comments on this clone: The sample carries other DNA sequences with the same CDR3. This sequence joins TRBV5-1 and TRBJ2-5; D remains ambiguous. The germline CDR1 and CDR2 sequences are SGHRS and YFSETQ. V shed 0 bases and J shed 5 bases, with 5 bases lying between them. This CDR3 comprises 12 residues. DNA of the CDR3: TGCGCCAGCAGCTTGGTTTTGGAGACCCAGTACTTC. Its protein is CASSLVLETQYF.